The T cell receptor (beta chain) under discussion was sequenced for a study of T cell responses to AZD1222 COVID-19 vaccine. TCRdb keeps only in-frame clones here, not all; method: immunoSEQ multiplex PCR. The sample carries about 140,000 clones, roughly 89% recorded once. In regard to this clone: Its antigen is currently unknown.

Study conclusions and caveats: Possibly, clonal diversity was underestimated; donors were largely white British and included more females. With dominance at 160-218 and 743-854, vaccine-associated CD4 TCRs spanned spike. Targets within unmutated variant regions were reportedly found for nearly half of spike-specific TCRs. Just six AZD1222 recipients were seropositive at baseline.

This sample comprised peripheral blood, obtained on day 0 of AZD1222 vaccination. This clonotype was obtained from an adult in good health.

The CDR3, as DNA: TGTGCCATCCGTAACAGGGTGAGAGATACGCAGTATTTT. It specifies CAIRNRVRDTQYF. The chain combines TRBV10-3 with TRBJ2-3; D possibly corresponds to TRBD1 (6 bases). V shed 8 bases and J shed 5 bases, with 14 bases lying between them. This CDR3 has 13 amino acids. From germline, CDR1 is ENHRY and CDR2 SYGVKD.